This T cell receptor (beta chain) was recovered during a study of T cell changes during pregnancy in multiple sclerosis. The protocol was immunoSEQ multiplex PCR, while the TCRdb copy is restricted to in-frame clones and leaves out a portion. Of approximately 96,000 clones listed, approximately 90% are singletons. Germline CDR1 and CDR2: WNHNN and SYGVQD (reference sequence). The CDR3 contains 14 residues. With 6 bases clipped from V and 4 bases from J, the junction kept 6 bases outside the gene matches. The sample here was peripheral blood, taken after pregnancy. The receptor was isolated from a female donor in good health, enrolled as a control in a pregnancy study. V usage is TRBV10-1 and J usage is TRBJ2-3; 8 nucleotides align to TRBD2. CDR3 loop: CASSGGAVADTQYF. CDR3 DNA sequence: TGCGCCAGCAGCGGGGGGGCCGTCGCAGATACGCAGTATTTT.